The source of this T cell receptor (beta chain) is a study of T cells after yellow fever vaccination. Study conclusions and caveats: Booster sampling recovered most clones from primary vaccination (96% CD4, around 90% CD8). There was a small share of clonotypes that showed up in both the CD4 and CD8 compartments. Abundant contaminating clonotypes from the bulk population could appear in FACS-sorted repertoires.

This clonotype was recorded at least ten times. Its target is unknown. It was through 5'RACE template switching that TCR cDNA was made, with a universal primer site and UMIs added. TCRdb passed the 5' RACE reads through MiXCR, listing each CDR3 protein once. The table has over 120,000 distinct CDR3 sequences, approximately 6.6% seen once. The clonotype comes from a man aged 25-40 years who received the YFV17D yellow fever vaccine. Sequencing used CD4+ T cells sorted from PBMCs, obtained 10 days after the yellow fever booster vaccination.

CDR3: CASSTTSTTYNEQFF. The DNA for the CDR3 is TGTGCCAGCAGCACGACTAGTACTACATACAATGAGCAGTTCTTC. The chain joins TRBV7-2 to TRBJ2-1; the D gene is possibly TRBD2 (6 bases). Trimming cost V 5 bases and J 4 bases, with 15 bases left between them. In germline, CDR1 is SGHTA, CDR2 FQGNSA. CDR3 size: 15 residues.